This entry features one T cell receptor (beta chain) sequence. Its antigen target is currently unknown. No much larger clonotype is one base removed from it; base qualities were not supplied. Using the deep immunoSEQ assay, multiplex PCR amplified TCR CDR3 regions from genomic DNA. Extracted genomic DNA from each cell subset was spread evenly across all wells of several immunoSEQ 96-well plates, with each plate serving as a replicate. For sorted subsets, about 220 ng of genomic DNA, equivalent to 25,000 to 35,000 T cell genomes, went into each replicate PCR. Purified libraries were measured with a Qubit 3.0 fluorometer, size-checked on a Bioanalyzer 2100, and measured again with the KAPA Library Quantification kit. Each immunoSEQ 96-well plate was sequenced on its own single-read 150-cycle Illumina NextSeq 550 flow cell. The authors' pipeline ran thus. The immunoSEQ output contained only junctional sequences without quality scores, so filtering could not match that applied to full-length reads. Sequences were annotated with PyIR, a Python wrapper for IgBLAST v1.9, using IMGT germline references to assign V/J genes and CDR3. Any read was removed if the V/J assignment was weak (E-value above 1e-6), the CDR3 was missing, or the read contained stop codons, out-of-frame junctions, or ambiguous translated residues. V3J clonotypes were defined by identical inferred V gene, J gene, and CDR3 amino acid sequence. The percentage overlap between two repertoires was calculated by dividing the number of shared unique clonotypes by the size of the smaller repertoire. Richness of each repertoire was evaluated using RTK rarefaction, the Chao1 estimator, and Recon v2.1 estimates of unobserved clonotypes. Generation probabilities were computed with OLGA for all TCRbeta clonotypes obtained by the gDNA method from several donors. TCRdb obtained this table from immuneACCESS and retained in-frame rearrangements with V and J assigned. These tables miss some clones; where compared with another copy, unresolved V genes account for less than half of the shortfall, and the remainder is unexplained. V and J calls and clone size are as listed in that table; D and trimming were resolved from the DNA. The sample yields approximately 2.5 million clones; more than 80% were counted once. The ten top clones hold 0.11% to 0.15% of the sample.

Donors were healthy HIV-negative adults with no recently reported acute infections or vaccinations. Every donor was a Caucasian adult living in Nashville, Tennessee, USA. CD4+ T cells were enriched through magnetic negative selection, after which naive cells were positively selected on CD45RA and the remaining negative fraction served as the memory subset. Blood was collected by leukapheresis, and PBMCs were isolated by Ficoll-Histopaque density gradient centrifugation and then cryopreserved in liquid nitrogen vapor phase. Analytical flow cytometry was used to check the purity and quantity of every magnetically sorted T cell population. Each sorted fraction had its genomic DNA isolated and then quantified by UV absorbance on a Nanodrop 2000c. These data originate in a study of shared clonotypes between healthy human individuals (dated by TCRdb to 2020 to 2021). Notes on the research overall: A couple of women and a few men aged 18 to 49 years were included in the cohort. For each donor, CD4 naive and CD4 memory were each given three plates, CD8 naive was given two plates, and CD8 memory was given one plate. To estimate repertoire size and how much clonotypes are shared between individuals, the study performed deep sequencing of blood TCR repertoires from roughly five healthy adults. Different laboratories and diverse techniques were used to prepare libraries and sequence TCR repertoires, to increase sequencing depth and limit assay-specific biases. Per donor, leukapheresis produced somewhere between about 0.85 and 8.9 billion PBMCs. Overall results and qualifications from the work: When four donors were compared, the shared fraction of clonotypes was 5% to 6.5% for naive CD4, 3.5% to 4% for naive CD8, more than 2% for memory CD4, and 0.3% to 0.5% for memory CD8. The genetic and exposure-history diversity represented was limited by the small number of donors. Incomplete sequencing was indicated by rarefaction of sorted-subset datasets, despite the large sequencing depth. Sampling was restricted to blood, and TCR repertoires in tissue are likely to differ from TCR repertoires in blood. Naive subsets generally had larger estimated clonotype richness than memory subsets did. Clonotypes shared by all four sorted-subset donors showed higher generation probabilities than non-shared clonotypes. Based on pairwise subsampling, the degree of clonotype sharing among donors was expected to be affected by sequencing depth.

Relative to germline, V is 2 bases shorter and J is 3 bases shorter, with 10 bases between their ends. From cysteine to phenylalanine, the CDR3 is 14 amino acids long. Of the read, only the CDR3 DNA is kept; its 42 bases are in frame from base 1. The germline V gene specifies SGHTA as CDR1 and FQGNSA as CDR2. The rearrangement combines TRBV7-2 with TRBJ1-2, with the D gene not confidently named. Sample: naive CD4+ T cells sorted from blood. The intended sense of this specimen's cell subset or site label: CD45RA+ positively selected. The receptor comes from a man aged 18 to 29 in good health. The sequence in DNA is TGTGCCAGCAGCTTACGGTCTTGGGACTATGGCTACACCTTC. Protein translation: CASSLRSWDYGYTF. The entire variable domain, with the stretches around the CDR3 drawn from the reference TRBV7-2 and TRBJ1-2 proteins, is GAGVSQSPSNKVTEKGKDVELRCDPISGHTALYWYRQSLGQGLEFLIYFQGNSAPDKSGLPSDRFSAERTGGSVSTLTIQRTQQEDSAVYLCASSLRSWDYGYTFGSGTRLTVV.